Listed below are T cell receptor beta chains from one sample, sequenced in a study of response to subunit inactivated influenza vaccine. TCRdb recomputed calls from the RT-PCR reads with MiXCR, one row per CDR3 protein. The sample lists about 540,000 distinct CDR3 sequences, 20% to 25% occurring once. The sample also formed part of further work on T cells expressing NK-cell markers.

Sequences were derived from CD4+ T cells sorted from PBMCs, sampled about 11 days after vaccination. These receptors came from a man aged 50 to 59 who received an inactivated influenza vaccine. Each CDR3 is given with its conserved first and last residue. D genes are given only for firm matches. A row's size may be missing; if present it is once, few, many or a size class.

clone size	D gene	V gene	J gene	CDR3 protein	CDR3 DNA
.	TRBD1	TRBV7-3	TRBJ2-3	CASSQQGTTDTQYF	TGTGCCAGCAGCCAACAGGGGACGACAGATACGCAGTATTTT
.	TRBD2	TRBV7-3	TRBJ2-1	CASSLGGSGKVNEQFF	TGTGCCAGCAGCTTAGGTGGTAGCGGGAAGGTCAATGAGCAGTTCTTC
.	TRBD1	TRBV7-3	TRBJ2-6	CASSPTFGTGQSGANVLTF	TGTGCCAGCAGCCCAACATTCGGGACAGGACAGTCTGGGGCCAACGTCCTGACTTTC
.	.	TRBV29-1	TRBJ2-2	CSVDLQNTGELFF	TGCAGCGTTGATTTACAGAACACCGGGGAGCTGTTTTTT
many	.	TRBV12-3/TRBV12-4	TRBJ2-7	CASSFWGRGHEQYF	TGTGCCAGCAGTTTTTGGGGGAGGGGGCACGAGCAGTACTTC
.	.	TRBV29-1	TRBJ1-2	CSVRGSERTNYGYTF	TGCAGCGTAAGAGGGTCCGAGAGGACTAACTATGGCTACACCTTC
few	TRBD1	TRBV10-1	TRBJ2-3	CATKRGTGVTDTQYF	TGCGCCACTAAACGCGGGACAGGGGTCACAGATACGCAGTATTTT
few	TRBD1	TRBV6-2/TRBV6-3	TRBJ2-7	CASNFETGGSYEQYF	TGTGCCAGCAATTTCGAGACAGGGGGATCCTACGAGCAGTACTTC
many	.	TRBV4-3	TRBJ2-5	CASSQEPFTGGGRETQYF	TGCGCCAGCAGCCAAGAACCCTTTACAGGGGGGGGTCGGGAGACCCAGTACTTC
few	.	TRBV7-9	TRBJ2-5	CASSFVGRSETQYF	TGTGCCAGCAGCTTTGTGGGGCGTTCAGAGACCCAGTACTTC
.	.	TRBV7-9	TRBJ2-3	CASTKQSPSTDTQYF	TGTGCCAGCACGAAACAGAGTCCTAGCACAGATACGCAGTATTTT
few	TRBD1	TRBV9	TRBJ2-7	CASSAHDRGAYEQYF	TGTGCCAGCAGCGCCCACGACAGGGGGGCCTACGAGCAGTACTTC
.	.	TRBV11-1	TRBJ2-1	CASSYTLGGQLTYNEQFF	TGTGCCAGCAGCTACACCCTCGGTGGACAGCTAACCTACAATGAGCAGTTCTTC
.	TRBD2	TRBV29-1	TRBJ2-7	CSVEGLAGGPRSYEQYF	TGCAGCGTGGAAGGACTAGCGGGGGGACCTCGCTCCTACGAGCAGTACTTC